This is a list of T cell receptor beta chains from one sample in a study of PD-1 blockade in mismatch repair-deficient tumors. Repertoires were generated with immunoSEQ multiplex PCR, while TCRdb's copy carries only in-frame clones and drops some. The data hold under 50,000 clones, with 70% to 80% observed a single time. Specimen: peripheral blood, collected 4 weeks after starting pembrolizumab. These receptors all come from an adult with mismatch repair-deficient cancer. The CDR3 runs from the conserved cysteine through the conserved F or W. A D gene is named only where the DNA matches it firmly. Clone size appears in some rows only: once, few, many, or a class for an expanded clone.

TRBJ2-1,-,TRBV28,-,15,TGTGCCAGCAGCTTGGGGACTGCTTCCTACAATGAGCAGTTCTTC,CASSLGTASYNEQFF
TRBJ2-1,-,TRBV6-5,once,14,TGTGCCAGCAGTTACAGTGGTCACGACAATGAGCAGTTCTTC,CASSYSGHDNEQFF
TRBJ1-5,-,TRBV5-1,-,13,TGCGCCAGCAGTCCCGACCTCGATCAGCCCCAGCATTTT,CASSPDLDQPQHF
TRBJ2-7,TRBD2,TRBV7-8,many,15,TGTGCCAGCAGGCCTACCAGACTAGCGGGGAACGAGCAGTACTTC,CASRPTRLAGNEQYF
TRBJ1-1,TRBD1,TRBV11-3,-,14,TGTGCCAGCAGCTTACAGGGGGCTGGGGCTGAAGCTTTCTTT,CASSLQGAGAEAFF
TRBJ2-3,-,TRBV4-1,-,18,TGCGCCAGCAGCCAATACCCCCTAGCCGGGACTTACACAGATACGCAGTATTTT,CASSQYPLAGTYTDTQYF
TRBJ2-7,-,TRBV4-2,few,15,TGTGCCAGCAGCCAAGTTGAGGGGCCCAACTACGAGCAGTACTTC,CASSQVEGPNYEQYF
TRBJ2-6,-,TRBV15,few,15,TGTGCCACCAGCAGAGAACACTCTGGGGCCAACGTCCTGACTTTC,CATSREHSGANVLTF
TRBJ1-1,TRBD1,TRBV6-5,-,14,TGTGCCAGCAGTTGGACAGGGGAGAACACTGAAGCTTTCTTT,CASSWTGENTEAFF
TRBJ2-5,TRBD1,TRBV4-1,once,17,TGCGCCAGCAGCCAAGTGTGGACAGGGGGCTCTCAAGAGACCCAGTACTTC,CASSQVWTGGSQETQYF
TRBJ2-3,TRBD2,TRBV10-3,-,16,TGTGCCATCAGTGAAGGGCTAGCGGGAGACACAGATACGCAGTATTTT,CAISEGLAGDTDTQYF
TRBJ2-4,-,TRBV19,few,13,TGTGCCAGTAGTACATCGGGGTCTGTCATTCAGTACTTC,CASSTSGSVIQYF
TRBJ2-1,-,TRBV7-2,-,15,TGTGCCAGCAGCTCCTGGAGAGGCGGTGGCAATGAGCAGTTCTTC,CASSSWRGGGNEQFF
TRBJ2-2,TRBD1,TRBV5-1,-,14,TGCGCCAGCAGCTTTGGACAGGTCACCGGGGAGCTGTTTTTT,CASSFGQVTGELFF
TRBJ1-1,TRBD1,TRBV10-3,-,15,TGTGCCATCAGCCCCGGGACAGGGGAGTATAGTGAAGCTTTCTTT,CAISPGTGEYSEAFF
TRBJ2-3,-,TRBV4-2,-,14,TGTGCCAGCAGCCCGGCCTTATTCGCAGATACGCAGTATTTT,CASSPALFADTQYF
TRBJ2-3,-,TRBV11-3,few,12,TGTGCCAGCAGCTTTGTCACAGATACGCAGTATTTT,CASSFVTDTQYF
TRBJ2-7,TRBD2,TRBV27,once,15,TGTGCCAGCGGGACTACTAGCGGGAGCCCTCGAGAGCAGTACTTC,CASGTTSGSPREQYF
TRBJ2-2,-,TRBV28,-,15,TGTGCCAGCAGTTTAAGACGACGGTACACCGGGGAGCTGTTTTTT,CASSLRRRYTGELFF
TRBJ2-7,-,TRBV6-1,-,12,TGTGCCAGCAAAAAGGGTATCCACGAGCAGTACTTC,CASKKGIHEQYF
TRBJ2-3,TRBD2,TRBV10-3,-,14,TGTGCCATCAGGGGCGGGGACTACACAGATACGCAGTATTTT,CAIRGGDYTDTQYF
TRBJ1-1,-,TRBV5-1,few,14,TGCGCCAGCAGTCGGAACGACGGTAACACTGAAGCTTTCTTT,CASSRNDGNTEAFF
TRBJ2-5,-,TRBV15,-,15,TGTGCCACCAGCAGAGATTTGGTGTACCAAGAGACCCAGTACTTC,CATSRDLVYQETQYF
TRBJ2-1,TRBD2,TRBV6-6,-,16,TGTGCCAGTTCTAACCCAACTAGCGGGAGGGCCAATGAGCAGTTCTTC,CASSNPTSGRANEQFF
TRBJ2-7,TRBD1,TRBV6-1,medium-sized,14,TGTGCCAGCAGCACCACCGGGACAGCCTCCGAGCAGTACTTC,CASSTTGTASEQYF
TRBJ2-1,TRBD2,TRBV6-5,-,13,TGTGCCAGCAGTTACCCACTTGGCGGGAGCGGGTTCTTC,CASSYPLGGSGFF
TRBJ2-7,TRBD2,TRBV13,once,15,TGTGCCAGCAGCCGCGGGGGGGGTGGTTCCTACGAGCAGTACTTC,CASSRGGGGSYEQYF
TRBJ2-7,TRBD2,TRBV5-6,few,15,TGTGCCAGCAGCTCCTTGACTAGCCCATCCTACGAGCAGTACTTC,CASSSLTSPSYEQYF
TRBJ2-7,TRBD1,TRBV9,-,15,TGTGCCAGCAGCGCGCCCGGGACAGGGAATCACGAGCAGTACTTC,CASSAPGTGNHEQYF
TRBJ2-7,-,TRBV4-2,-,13,TGTGCCAGCAGCCAAGATCTAGAGTACGAGCAGTACTTC,CASSQDLEYEQYF
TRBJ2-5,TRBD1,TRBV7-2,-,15,TGTGCCAGCAGATCCTCCGGGACAGGGGCAGAGACCCAGTACTTC,CASRSSGTGAETQYF
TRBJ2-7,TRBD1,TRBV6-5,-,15,TGTGCCAGCAGTTACTCAGGGACAGGGGTGGACGAGCAGTACTTC,CASSYSGTGVDEQYF
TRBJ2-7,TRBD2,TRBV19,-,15,TGTGCCAGTAGTATTGGTCTAGCGGGAACCGACGAGCAGTACTTC,CASSIGLAGTDEQYF
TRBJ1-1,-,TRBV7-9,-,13,TGTGCCAGCAGCTCGCCGTACCCGACTGAAGCTTTCTTT,CASSSPYPTEAFF
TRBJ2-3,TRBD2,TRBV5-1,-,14,TGCGCCAGCAGCTTGACTAGCGGCACAGATACGCAGTATTTT,CASSLTSGTDTQYF
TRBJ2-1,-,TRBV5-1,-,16,TGCGCCAGCAGCAAAAGGGACGAAAGATCCTACAATGAGCAGTTCTTC,CASSKRDERSYNEQFF
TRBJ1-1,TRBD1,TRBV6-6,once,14,TGTGCCAGCAGCCTGGACAGGGGCGGAACTGAAGCTTTCTTT,CASSLDRGGTEAFF
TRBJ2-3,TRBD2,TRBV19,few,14,TGTGCCAGTAGATCTAGCGGAAGCACAGATACGCAGTATTTT,CASRSSGSTDTQYF
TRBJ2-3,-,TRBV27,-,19,TGTGCCAGCAGTTCCCAAACGCCGACCGTGACTTCGAGCACAGATACGCAGTATTTT,CASSSQTPTVTSSTDTQYF
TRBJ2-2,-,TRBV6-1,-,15,TGTGCCAGCAGTGATTTATCAGGGACCCCCGGGGAGCTGTTTTTT,CASSDLSGTPGELFF
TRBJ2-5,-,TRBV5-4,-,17,TGTGCCAGCAGCTTGGCCGTAGGTAATGGGTACCAAGAGACCCAGTACTTC,CASSLAVGNGYQETQYF
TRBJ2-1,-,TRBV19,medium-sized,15,TGTGCCAGTAGTAAAATAGCGGCTTTCTACAATGAGCAGTTCTTC,CASSKIAAFYNEQFF
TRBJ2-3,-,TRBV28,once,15,TGTGCCAGCAGTTCACCGGAGCCCCTGACAGATACGCAGTATTTT,CASSSPEPLTDTQYF
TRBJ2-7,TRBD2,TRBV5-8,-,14,TGTGCCAGCAACTTGGGAGGGAGGGAGACCGAGCAGTACTTC,CASNLGGRETEQYF
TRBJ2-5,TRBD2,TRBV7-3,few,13,TGTGCCAGCGCCCGGGGGGTGGGAGAGACCCAGTACTTC,CASARGVGETQYF
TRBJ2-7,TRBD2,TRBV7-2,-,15,TGTGCCAGCAGTTTACAAGCGGGAAGTACCTACGAGCAGTACTTC,CASSLQAGSTYEQYF
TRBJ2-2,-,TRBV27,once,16,TGTGCCAGCAGTTTATCGGCAGTCCATCGGGCCGGGGAGCTGTTTTTT,CASSLSAVHRAGELFF
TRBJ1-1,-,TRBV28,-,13,TGTGCCAGCAGCCAGGGGCGCAGCACTGAAGCTTTCTTT,CASSQGRSTEAFF
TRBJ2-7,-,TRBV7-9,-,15,TGTGCCAGCAGCTTACTAAGAAGAGGGCGACACGAGCAGTACTTC,CASSLLRRGRHEQYF
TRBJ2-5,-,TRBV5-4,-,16,TGTGCCAGCAGCATCTACAGGACGGGGAACCAAGAGACCCAGTACTTC,CASSIYRTGNQETQYF